This TCR beta chain was profiled in a study of OX40 agonist ivuxolimab in advanced cancers. With respect to this clone: Its cognate antigen is unknown.

This CDR3 is built from 15 residues. CDR1 and CDR2 from the germline V gene are MDHEN and SYDVKM. V lost 1 base, J lost 0 bases, and 7 bases lay in between. Overall study findings and caveats: Dosing at 0.1 to 3.0 mg/kg was accompanied by clonal expansion of CD4+ and CD8+ blood T cells by week 6.

Libraries were prepared by immunoSEQ multiplex PCR; TCRdb keeps only in-frame clonotypes and omits some of them. The repertoire holds fewer than 80,000 clones, with more than 70% as singletons. The TCR comes from an adult with an advanced solid tumor such as melanoma, head and neck, liver or kidney cancer. The chain recombines TRBV28 with TRBJ1-5; D gene unclear. Source: CD4+ or CD8+ T cells sorted from blood, taken in a trial of the OX40 agonist ivuxolimab. In DNA, the CDR3 is TGTGCCAGCAGTTTATACCGGCTTAGCAATCAGCCCCAGCATTTT. Amino acid sequence: CASSLYRLSNQPQHF.